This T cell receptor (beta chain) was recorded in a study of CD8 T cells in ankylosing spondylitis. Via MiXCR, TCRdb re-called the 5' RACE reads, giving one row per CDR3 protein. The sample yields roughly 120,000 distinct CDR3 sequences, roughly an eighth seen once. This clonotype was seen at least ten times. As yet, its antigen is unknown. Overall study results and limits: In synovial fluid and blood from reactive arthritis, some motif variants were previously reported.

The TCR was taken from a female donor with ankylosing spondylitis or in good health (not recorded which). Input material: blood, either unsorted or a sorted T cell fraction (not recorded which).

The CDR3: CASRPGARSDEQYF. In DNA form, the CDR3 reads TGTGCCAGCAGACCGGGAGCACGTTCGGACGAGCAGTACTTC. The rearrangement joins TRBV6-1 to TRBJ2-7, with a weak D call TRBD2 (6 bases). Germline lookup yields CDR1 MNHNS and CDR2 SASEGT. The CDR3 covers 14 residues. V lost 6 bases and J lost 5, with 17 bases in between.